The next 10 T cell receptor beta chains were all read from a single sample in a study of T cell responses to AZD1222 COVID-19 vaccine. Assay: immunoSEQ multiplex PCR; the TCRdb copy retains only in-frame clones and omits some. This sample yields about 130,000 clones, of which approximately 85% are seen a single time; 7.5% to 8% belongs to the top ten. Sequencing used peripheral blood, obtained on day 0 of AZD1222 vaccination. These TCRs come from an adult in good health.

The table lists this clone with a count of one. The chain joins TRBV7-2 to TRBJ2-1; tentative D call: TRBD2 (5 bases). CDR1 is SGHTA, CDR2 FQGNSA, per germline. The V and J ends lost 1 base and 0 bases respectively, with 10 bases between them. The CDR3 extends over 16 amino acids. The CDR3 reads CASSLGGKSSYNEQFF. The CDR3 DNA follows: TGTGCCAGCAGCTTAGGAGGGAAGAGCTCCTACAATGAGCAGTTCTTC.

This chain connects TRBV10-2 to TRBJ1-2; TRBD1 is a possible D gene (5 bases). Looked up from germline, CDR1 is WSHSY and CDR2 is SAAADI. V was cut by 0 bases and J by 7 bases, with 9 bases left in between. CDR3 length: 13 amino acids. This CDR3 is CASSESRGVGYTF. In DNA form, the CDR3 reads TGCGCCAGCAGTGAGTCGAGAGGGGTTGGCTACACCTTC.

V and J are TRBV5-1 and TRBJ1-2, with 9 bases aligning to TRBD1. Germline CDR1 reads SGHRS; CDR2 reads YFSETQ. This CDR3 region has 16 residues. The V and J ends lost 0 bases and 7 bases, in that order; junction bases with no gene match: 10. The DNA for the CDR3 is TGCGCCAGCAGCTTGGGCCCAACAGGGGGCGGTGGTGGCTACACCTTC. Translation: CASSLGPTGGGGGYTF.

This rearrangement joins TRBV6-5 to TRBJ2-7; D is tentatively TRBD1 or TRBD2 (5 bases each). Between the trimmed V and J ends, which lost 6 bases and 0 bases, there was a span of 12 bases. Germline CDR1 and CDR2: MNHEY and SVGAGI. The CDR3 has 14 residues. The CDR3 bases are TGTGCCAGCAGGCCCCGGGACGGCTCCTACGAGCAGTACTTC. The encoded protein is CASRPRDGSYEQYF.

J is TRBJ2-3 and V is TRBV10-3, with 13 positions matching TRBD2. This CDR3 spans 14 amino acids. Per germline, CDR1 ENHRY and CDR2 SYGVKD. The V and J ends lost 8 bases and 6 bases, in that order; junction bases with no gene match: 5. Here the CDR3 reads CAIRLAGGFDTQYF. CDR3 nucleotides: TGTGCCATCCGACTAGCGGGAGGTTTTGATACGCAGTATTTT.

V is TRBV7-9 and J is TRBJ1-2, with D tentatively TRBD1 (5 bases). V gave up 5 bases and J gave up 9 bases, with 19 bases separating them. Germline V gives CDR1 SEHNR, CDR2 FQNEAQ (reference sequence). The CDR3 is 14 amino acids. DNA for the CDR3: TGTGCCAGCAGCCCAGGTCGGGGCAGTTCGAGCTACACCTTC. Translation gives CASSPGRGSSSYTF.

V usage is TRBV19 and J usage is TRBJ2-6, with D perhaps matching TRBD1 or TRBD2 (6 bases each). Between the trimmed V and J ends, which lost 3 bases and 4 bases, there was a span of 25 bases. CDR1 and CDR2 from the germline V gene are LNHDA and SQIVND (reference sequence). The CDR3 spans 20 residues. In DNA, the CDR3 is TGTGCCAGTAGTATTCGAGGGCGCAGGGGAGGTTCGTGGGGGGCCAACGTCCTGACTTTC. Its translation is CASSIRGRRGGSWGANVLTF.

The chain recombines TRBV19 with TRBJ2-1; 10 bases fit TRBD2. Per germline, CDR1 LNHDA and CDR2 SQIVND (reference sequence). Losses at the gene ends were 6 bases for V and 0 bases for J; bases not matched to a gene: 8. The CDR3 totals 17 residues. CDR3 coding DNA: TGTGCCAGTAGCCCTGGACTAGCGGCGAGCTCCTACAATGAGCAGTTCTTC. Its translation is CASSPGLAASSYNEQFF.

The chain uses TRBV7-2 and TRBJ1-1; no clear D. CDR1 and CDR2 from the germline V gene are SGHTA and FQGNSA. The CDR3 extends over 14 amino acids. The ends were cut back, 0 bases at V and 2 bases at J, with 7 bases in the middle. CDR3 loop: CASSLAWSNTEAFF. The CDR3 DNA sequence: TGTGCCAGCAGCTTAGCGTGGAGCAACACTGAAGCTTTCTTT. Based on the CDR3 plus reference TRBV7-2 and TRBJ1-1, the full variable domain is GAGVSQSPSNKVTEKGKDVELRCDPISGHTALYWYRQSLGQGLEFLIYFQGNSAPDKSGLPSDRFSAERTGGSVSTLTIQRTQQEDSAVYLCASSLAWSNTEAFFGQGTRLTVV.

The chain employs TRBV5-1 and TRBJ2-5; D perhaps matches TRBD1 (5 bases). In germline, CDR1 is SGHRS, CDR2 YFSETQ. The CDR3 has 15 amino acids. V lost 0 bases to trimming and J lost 0 bases, with 9 bases between them. CDR3 protein: CASSLVVRDQETQYF. CDR3 nucleotide sequence: TGCGCCAGCAGCTTGGTAGTCAGGGACCAAGAGACCCAGTACTTC.